Given below is one TCR beta chain in context. Its antigen is not identified. This record belongs to a study of cytomegalovirus exposure and HLA in healthy donors. At the level of the study: A prior study identified some 100 million unique TCR beta sequences from roughly 180 million T cells. Broader study findings: Prior analysis indicated that the majority of TCR beta V segments exhibited productivity approximately 90% or approximately 30% of the time. It was shown in a later analysis that HLA-associated TCR beta chains were more clonally expanded than other, equally common chains. Prediction of most subjects' HLA-A and HLA-B alleles by TCR beta sequences was reportedly accurate.

Researchers ran the PCR with 60 Vbeta and 13 Jbeta primers. Generated by immunoSEQ multiplex PCR, the TCRdb table keeps only in-frame clones and is missing some. Here the sample spans around 160,000 clones, about two thirds being singletons. The sequenced material came from PBMCs. The receptor was isolated from a young woman in good health and CMV-seropositive.

In DNA form, the CDR3 reads TGTGCCAGCTCACCGCTCGACATACCCACCGGGGAGCTGTTTTTT. Protein: CASSPLDIPTGELFF. The genes are TRBV18 and TRBJ2-2; no firm D call. This CDR3 region has 15 residues. The germline V and J ends were trimmed by 3 bases and 4 bases, with 12 bases remaining between them. Germline V lookup: CDR1 KGHSH, CDR2 LQKENI.